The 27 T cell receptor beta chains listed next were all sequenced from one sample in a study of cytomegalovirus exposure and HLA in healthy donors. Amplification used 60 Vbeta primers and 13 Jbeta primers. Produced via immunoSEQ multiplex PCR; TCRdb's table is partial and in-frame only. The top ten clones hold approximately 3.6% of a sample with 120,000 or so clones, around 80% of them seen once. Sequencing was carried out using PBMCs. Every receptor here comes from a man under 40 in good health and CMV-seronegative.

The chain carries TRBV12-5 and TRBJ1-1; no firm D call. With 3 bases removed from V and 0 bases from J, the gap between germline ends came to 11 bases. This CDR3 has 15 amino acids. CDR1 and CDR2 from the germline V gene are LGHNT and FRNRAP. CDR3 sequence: CASGFRNSMNTEAFF. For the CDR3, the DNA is TGTGCTAGTGGTTTCAGGAATAGTATGAACACTGAAGCTTTCTTT.

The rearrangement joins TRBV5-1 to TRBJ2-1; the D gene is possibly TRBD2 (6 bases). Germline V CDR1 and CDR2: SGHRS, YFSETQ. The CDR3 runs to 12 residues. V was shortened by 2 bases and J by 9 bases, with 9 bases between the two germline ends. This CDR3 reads CASSFGGGEQFF. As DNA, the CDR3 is TGCGCCAGCAGCTTTGGGGGAGGTGAGCAGTTCTTC.

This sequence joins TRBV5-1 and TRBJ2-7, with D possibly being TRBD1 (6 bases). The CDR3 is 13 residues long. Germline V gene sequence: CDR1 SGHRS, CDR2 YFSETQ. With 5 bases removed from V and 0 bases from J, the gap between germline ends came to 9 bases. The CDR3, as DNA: TGCGCCAGCAGTACAGGGAGCTCCTACGAGCAGTACTTC. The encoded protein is CASSTGSSYEQYF.

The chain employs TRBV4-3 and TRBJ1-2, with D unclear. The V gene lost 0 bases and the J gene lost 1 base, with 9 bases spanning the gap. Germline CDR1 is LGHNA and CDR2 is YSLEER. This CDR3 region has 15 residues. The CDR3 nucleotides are TGCGCCAGCAGCCAAGAAACGGGGATTAACTATGGCTACACCTTC. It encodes CASSQETGINYGYTF.

The CDR3: CSVELTGTVSTDTQYF. The CDR3 bases are TGCAGCGTTGAGCTGACCGGGACAGTGAGCACAGATACGCAGTATTTT. The gene calls are TRBV29-1 and TRBJ2-3; the match to TRBD1 covers 7 bases. Germline trimming cut 3 bases from V and 0 bases from J; bases unmatched to any gene: 9. Germline-derived CDR1 and CDR2 are SQVTM and ANQGSEA. CDR3 length: 16 amino acids.

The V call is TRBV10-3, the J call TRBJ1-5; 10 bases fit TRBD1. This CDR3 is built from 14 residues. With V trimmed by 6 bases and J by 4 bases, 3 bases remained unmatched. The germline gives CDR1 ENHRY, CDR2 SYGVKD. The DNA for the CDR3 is TGTGCCATCAGGAAGGGACAGGGGAATCAGCCCCAGCATTTT. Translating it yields CAIRKGQGNQPQHF.

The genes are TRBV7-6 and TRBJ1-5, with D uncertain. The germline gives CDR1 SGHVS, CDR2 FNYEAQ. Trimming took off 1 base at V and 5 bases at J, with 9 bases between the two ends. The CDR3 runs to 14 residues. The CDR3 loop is CASSLDSGDQPQHF. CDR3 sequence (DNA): TGTGCCAGCAGCTTAGATTCGGGTGATCAGCCCCAGCATTTT.

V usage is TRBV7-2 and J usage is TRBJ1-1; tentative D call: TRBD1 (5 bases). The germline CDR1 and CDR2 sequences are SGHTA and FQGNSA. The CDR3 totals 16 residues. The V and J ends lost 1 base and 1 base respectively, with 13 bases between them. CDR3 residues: CASSLGSGIGNTEAFF. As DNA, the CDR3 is TGTGCCAGCAGCTTAGGGTCAGGGATAGGGAACACTGAAGCTTTCTTT.

This CDR3 reads CASSLGGAGANVLTF. The CDR3 nucleotides are TGTGCCAGCAGTCTAGGGGGCGCTGGGGCCAACGTCCTGACTTTC. V gene TRBV6-4 combines with J gene TRBJ2-6, with 7 bases identical to TRBD1. CDR3 length: 15 residues. Germline CDR1 MRHNA, CDR2 SNTAGT. The ends lost 5 bases at V and 2 bases at J; junction bases unmatched: 3.

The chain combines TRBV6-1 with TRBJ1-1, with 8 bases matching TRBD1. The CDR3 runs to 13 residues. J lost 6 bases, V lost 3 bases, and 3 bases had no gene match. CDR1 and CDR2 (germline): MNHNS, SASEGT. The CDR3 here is CASSETGDSEAFF. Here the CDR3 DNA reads TGTGCCAGCAGTGAGACAGGGGACTCTGAAGCTTTCTTT.

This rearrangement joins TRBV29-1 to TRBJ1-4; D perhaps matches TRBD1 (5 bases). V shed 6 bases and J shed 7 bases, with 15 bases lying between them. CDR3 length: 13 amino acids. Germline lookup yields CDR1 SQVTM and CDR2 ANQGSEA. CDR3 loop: CSVQDPGGEKLFF. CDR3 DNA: TGCAGCGTCCAGGACCCCGGGGGTGAAAAACTGTTTTTT.

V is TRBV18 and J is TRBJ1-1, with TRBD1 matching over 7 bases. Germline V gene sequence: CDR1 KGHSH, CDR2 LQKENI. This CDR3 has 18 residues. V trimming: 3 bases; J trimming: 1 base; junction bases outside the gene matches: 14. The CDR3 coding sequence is TGTGCCAGCTCACCGTCGGTTGGGACAGCTACCACGAACACTGAAGCTTTCTTT. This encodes CASSPSVGTATTNTEAFF.

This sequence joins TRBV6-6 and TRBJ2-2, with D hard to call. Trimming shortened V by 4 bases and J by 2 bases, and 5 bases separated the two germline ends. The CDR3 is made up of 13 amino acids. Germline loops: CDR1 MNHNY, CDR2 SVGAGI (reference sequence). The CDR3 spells CASSSSNTGELFF. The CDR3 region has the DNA TGTGCCAGCAGTTCATCAAACACCGGGGAGCTGTTTTTT.

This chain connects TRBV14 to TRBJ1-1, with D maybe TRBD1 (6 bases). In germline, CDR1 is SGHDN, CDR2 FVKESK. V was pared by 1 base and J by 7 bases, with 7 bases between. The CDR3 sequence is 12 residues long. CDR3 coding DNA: TGTGCCAGCAGCCAAGTCAGGGGTGAAGCTTTCTTT. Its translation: CASSQVRGEAFF.

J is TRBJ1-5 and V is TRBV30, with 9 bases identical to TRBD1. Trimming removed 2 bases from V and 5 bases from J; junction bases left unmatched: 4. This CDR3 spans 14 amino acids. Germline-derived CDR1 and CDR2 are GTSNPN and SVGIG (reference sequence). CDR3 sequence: CAWSPGQGYQPQHF. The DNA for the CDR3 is TGTGCCTGGAGTCCCGGACAGGGGTATCAGCCCCAGCATTTT.

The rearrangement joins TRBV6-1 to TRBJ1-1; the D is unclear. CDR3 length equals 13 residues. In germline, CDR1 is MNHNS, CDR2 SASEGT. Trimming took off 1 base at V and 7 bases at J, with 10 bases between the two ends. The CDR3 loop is CASSEGNSGEAFF. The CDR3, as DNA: TGTGCCAGCAGTGAAGGGAACAGTGGTGAAGCTTTCTTT.

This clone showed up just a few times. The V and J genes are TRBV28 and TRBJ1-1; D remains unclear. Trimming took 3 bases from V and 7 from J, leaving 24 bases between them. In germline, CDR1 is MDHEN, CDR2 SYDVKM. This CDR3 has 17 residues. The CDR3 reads CASSLPRLNRHMDEAFF. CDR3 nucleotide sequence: TGTGCCAGCAGTTTGCCCAGGCTGAACCGTCATATGGATGAAGCTTTCTTT.

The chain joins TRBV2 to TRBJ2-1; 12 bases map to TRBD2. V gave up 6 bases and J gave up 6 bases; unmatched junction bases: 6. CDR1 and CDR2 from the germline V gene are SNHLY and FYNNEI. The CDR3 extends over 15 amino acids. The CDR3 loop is CASRELAGGPNEQFF. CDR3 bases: TGTGCCAGCAGGGAACTAGCGGGGGGCCCCAATGAGCAGTTCTTC.

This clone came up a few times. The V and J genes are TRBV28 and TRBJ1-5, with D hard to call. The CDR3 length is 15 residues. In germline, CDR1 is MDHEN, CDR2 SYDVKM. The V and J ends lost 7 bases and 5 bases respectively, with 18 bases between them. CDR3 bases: TGTGCCAGCACCCCTTTTCGGCAGAGGCATCAGCCCCAGCATTTT. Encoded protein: CASTPFRQRHQPQHF.

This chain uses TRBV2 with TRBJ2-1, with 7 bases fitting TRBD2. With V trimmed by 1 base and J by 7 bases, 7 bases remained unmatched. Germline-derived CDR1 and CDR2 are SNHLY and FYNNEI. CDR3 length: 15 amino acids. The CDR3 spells CASSEDAGAPNEQFF. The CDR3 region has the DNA TGTGCCAGCAGTGAAGACGCGGGAGCTCCGAATGAGCAGTTCTTC.

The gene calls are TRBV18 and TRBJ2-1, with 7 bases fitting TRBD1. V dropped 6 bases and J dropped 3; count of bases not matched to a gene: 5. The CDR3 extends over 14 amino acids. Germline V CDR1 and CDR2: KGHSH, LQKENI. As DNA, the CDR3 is TGTGCCAGCTCTCCCGGGACAGTCTACAATGAGCAGTTCTTC. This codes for CASSPGTVYNEQFF.

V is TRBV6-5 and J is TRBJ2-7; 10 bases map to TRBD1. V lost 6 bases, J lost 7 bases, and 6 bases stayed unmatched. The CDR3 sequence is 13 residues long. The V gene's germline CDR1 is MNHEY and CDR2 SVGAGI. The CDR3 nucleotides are TGTGCCAGCAGGCGAAGACAGGGGGCTGAGCAGTACTTC. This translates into CASRRRQGAEQYF.

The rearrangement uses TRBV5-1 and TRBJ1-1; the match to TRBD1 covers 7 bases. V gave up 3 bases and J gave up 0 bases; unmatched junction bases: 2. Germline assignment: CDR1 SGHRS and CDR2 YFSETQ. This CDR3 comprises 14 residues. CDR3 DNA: TGCGCCAGCAGCTCACAGGGGTTGAACACTGAAGCTTTCTTT. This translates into CASSSQGLNTEAFF.

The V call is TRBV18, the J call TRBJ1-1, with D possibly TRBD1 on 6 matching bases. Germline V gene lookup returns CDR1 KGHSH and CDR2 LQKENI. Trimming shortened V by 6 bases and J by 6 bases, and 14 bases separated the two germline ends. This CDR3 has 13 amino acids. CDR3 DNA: TGTGCCAGCTCTCCGAGACAGGTTTCTGAAGCTTTCTTT. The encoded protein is CASSPRQVSEAFF.

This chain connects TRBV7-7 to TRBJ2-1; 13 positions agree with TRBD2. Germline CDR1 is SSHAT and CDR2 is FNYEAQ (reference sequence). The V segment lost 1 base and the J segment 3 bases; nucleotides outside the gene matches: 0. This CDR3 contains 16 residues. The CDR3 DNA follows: TGTGCCAGCAGCTTAGGGACTAGCGGGAGCTACAATGAGCAGTTCTTC. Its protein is CASSLGTSGSYNEQFF.

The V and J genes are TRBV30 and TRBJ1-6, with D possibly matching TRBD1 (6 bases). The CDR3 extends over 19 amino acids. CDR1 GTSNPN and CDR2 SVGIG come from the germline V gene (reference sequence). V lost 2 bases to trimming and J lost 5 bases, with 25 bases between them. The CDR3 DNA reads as TGTGCCTGGAGTTCCTCTAGGACAGATTTCCCCGGCCATAATTCACCCCTCCACTTT. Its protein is CAWSSSRTDFPGHNSPLHF.

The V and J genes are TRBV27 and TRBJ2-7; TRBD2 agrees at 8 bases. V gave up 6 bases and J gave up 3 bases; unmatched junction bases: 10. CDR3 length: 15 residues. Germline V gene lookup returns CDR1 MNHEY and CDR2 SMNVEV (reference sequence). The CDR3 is CASSSTSGGRYEQYF. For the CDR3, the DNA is TGTGCCAGCAGCTCTACTAGCGGAGGGCGCTACGAGCAGTACTTC.